The 3 T cell receptor beta chains below were found in one sample sequenced in a study of CD8+CD57+ T cells in acquired aplastic anemia. Patients chosen for sequencing had CD8+CD57+ cells that had expanded, as shown by flow cytometry. Both TCR beta VDJ combination and CDR3 sequence profiling were carried out. Genomic DNA was the template for this profiling. TCRdb passed the reads through MiXCR, listing each CDR3 protein once. The sample records around 290,000 distinct CDR3 sequences, about 50% being singletons. The specimen sequenced was sorted CD4+, CD8+, or CD8+CD57+ T cells (not recorded which) from PBMCs. The receptors originated from a human donor with aplastic anemia.

This clonotype was counted between two and nine times. J is TRBJ2-1 and V is TRBV24-1, with TRBD1 matching 11 bases. The CDR3 has 18 amino acids. V lost 4 bases, J lost 9 bases, and 16 bases stayed unmatched. Germline V gene data show CDR1 as KGHDR and CDR2 as SFDVKD. The CDR3 spells CATSDTRGGTGGSGEQFF. CDR3 DNA: TGTGCCACCAGTGACACACGGGGTGGGACAGGGGGGTCCGGTGAGCAGTTCTTC.

The chain uses TRBV13 and TRBJ2-1; D unclear. V was cut by 0 bases and J by 7 bases, with 10 bases left in between. Germline V lookup: CDR1 PRHDT, CDR2 FYEKMQ (reference sequence). The CDR3 has 14 residues. In nucleotides, the CDR3 is TGTGCCAGCAGCTTAGGCCTACAGAAGAATGAGCAGTTCTTC. Its protein product is CASSLGLQKNEQFF.

The genes are TRBV7-9 and TRBJ2-7, with 9 positions matching TRBD1. Germline CDR1 SEHNR, CDR2 FQNEAQ (reference sequence). V lost 7 bases and J lost 1; bases outside the gene matches: 8. This CDR3 has 15 residues. The CDR3 bases are TGTGCCAGCACCCCGGGACAGGGCGGATCCTACGAGCAGTACTTC. It yields the protein CASTPGQGGSYEQYF.